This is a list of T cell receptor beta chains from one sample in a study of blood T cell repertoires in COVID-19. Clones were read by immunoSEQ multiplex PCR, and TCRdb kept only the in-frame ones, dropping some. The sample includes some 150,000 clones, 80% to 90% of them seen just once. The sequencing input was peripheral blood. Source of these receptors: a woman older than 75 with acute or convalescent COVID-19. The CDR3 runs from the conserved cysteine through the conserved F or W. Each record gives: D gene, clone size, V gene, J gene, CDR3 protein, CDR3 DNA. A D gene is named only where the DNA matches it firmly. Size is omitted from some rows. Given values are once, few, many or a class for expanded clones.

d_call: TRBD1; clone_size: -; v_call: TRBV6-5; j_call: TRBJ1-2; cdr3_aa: CASSYLDRGYTF; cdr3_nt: TGTGCCAGCAGCTACTTGGACAGGGGGTACACCTTC
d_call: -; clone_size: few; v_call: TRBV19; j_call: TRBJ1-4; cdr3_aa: CASSTQGTNEKLFF; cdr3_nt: TGTGCCAGTAGTACTCAGGGTACTAATGAAAAACTGTTTTTT
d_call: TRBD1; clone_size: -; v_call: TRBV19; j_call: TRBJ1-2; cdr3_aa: CASSGGGVWRGYTF; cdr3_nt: TGTGCCAGTAGTGGAGGGGGCGTTTGGCGCGGCTACACCTTC
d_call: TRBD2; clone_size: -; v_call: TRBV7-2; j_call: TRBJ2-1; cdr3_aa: CASSRLTSGGAGEQFF; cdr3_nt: TGTGCCAGCAGTCGCCTTACTAGCGGGGGGGCCGGTGAGCAGTTCTTC
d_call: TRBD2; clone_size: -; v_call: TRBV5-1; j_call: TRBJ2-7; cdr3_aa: CASSLAFQGLGSQKQYF; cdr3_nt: TGCGCCAGCAGCTTGGCTTTTCAGGGACTAGGATCGCAAAAGCAGTACTTC
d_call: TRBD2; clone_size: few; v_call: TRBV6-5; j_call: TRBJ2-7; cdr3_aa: CATTGGISNYEQYF; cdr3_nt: TGTGCCACCACGGGGGGAATTAGTAACTACGAGCAGTACTTC
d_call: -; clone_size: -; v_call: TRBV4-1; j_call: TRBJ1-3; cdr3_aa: CASSQDFSSGNTIYF; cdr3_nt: TGCGCCAGCAGCCAAGATTTCAGCTCTGGAAACACCATATATTTT
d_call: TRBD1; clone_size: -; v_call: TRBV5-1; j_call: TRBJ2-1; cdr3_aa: CASRTTPGTDYNEQFF; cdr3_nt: TGCGCCAGCAGAACCACGCCCGGGACAGACTACAATGAGCAGTTCTTC
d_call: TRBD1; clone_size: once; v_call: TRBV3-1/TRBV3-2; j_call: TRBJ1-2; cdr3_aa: CASSGRDRGYGYTF; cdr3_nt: TGTGCCAGCAGCGGCCGGGACAGGGGTTATGGCTACACCTTC
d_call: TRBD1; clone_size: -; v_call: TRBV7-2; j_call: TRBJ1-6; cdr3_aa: CASSTRDRPNSPLHF; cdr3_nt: TGTGCCAGCAGCACCCGGGACAGGCCGAATTCACCCCTCCACTTT
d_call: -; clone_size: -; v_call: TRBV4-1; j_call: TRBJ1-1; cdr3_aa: CASSQATPQNTEAFF; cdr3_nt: TGCGCCAGCAGCCAGGCGACACCTCAGAACACTGAAGCTTTCTTT
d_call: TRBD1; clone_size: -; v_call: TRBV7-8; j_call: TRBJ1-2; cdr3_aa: CASSPLQTGNYGYTF; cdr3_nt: TGTGCCAGCAGCCCGTTACAGACAGGGAACTATGGCTACACCTTC
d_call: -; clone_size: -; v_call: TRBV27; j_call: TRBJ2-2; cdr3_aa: CASRSQGGVGELFF; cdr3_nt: TGTGCCAGCAGGTCCCAAGGGGGGGTCGGGGAGCTGTTTTTT
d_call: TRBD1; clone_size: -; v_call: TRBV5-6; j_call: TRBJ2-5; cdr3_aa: CASSLDLGQGETQYF; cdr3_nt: TGTGCCAGCAGCTTGGATCTGGGACAGGGAGAGACCCAGTACTTC
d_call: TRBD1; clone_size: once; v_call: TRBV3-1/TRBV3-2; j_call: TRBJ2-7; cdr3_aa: CASSGTGITYEQYF; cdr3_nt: TGTGCCAGCAGCGGGACAGGGATAACCTACGAGCAGTACTTC
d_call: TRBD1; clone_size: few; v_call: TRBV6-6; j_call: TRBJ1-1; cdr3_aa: CASRGGQGVAEAFF; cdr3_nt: TGTGCCAGCAGGGGGGGACAGGGAGTGGCTGAAGCTTTCTTT
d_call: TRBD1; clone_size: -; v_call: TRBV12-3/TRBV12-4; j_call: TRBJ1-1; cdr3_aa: CASRDRGETEAFF; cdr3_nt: TGTGCCAGCAGGGACAGGGGAGAGACTGAAGCTTTCTTT
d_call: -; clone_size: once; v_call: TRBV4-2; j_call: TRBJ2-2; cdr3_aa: CASSLLGNTGELFF; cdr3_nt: TGTGCCAGCAGCCTCCTAGGGAACACCGGGGAGCTGTTTTTT
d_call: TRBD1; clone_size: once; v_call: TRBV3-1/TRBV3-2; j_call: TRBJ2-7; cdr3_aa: CASSQDPLQGEDEQYF; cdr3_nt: TGTGCCAGCAGCCAAGATCCTCTACAGGGGGAGGACGAGCAGTACTTC
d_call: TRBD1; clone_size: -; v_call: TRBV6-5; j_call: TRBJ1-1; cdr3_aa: CASKTGEDLEAFF; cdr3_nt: TGTGCCAGCAAGACAGGGGAAGACCTTGAAGCTTTCTTT
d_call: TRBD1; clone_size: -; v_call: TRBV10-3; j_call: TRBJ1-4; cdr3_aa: CAISSDRAGEKLFF; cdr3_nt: TGTGCCATCAGCTCGGACAGGGCGGGTGAAAAACTGTTTTTT
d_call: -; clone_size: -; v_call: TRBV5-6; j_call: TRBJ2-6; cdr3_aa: CASSLASGANVLTF; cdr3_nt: TGTGCCAGCAGCTTGGCATCTGGGGCCAACGTCCTGACTTTC
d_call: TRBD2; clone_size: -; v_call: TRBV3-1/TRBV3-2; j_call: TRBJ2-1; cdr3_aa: CASSQDGRTSGTYNEQFF; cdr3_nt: TGTGCCAGCAGCCAAGATGGACGGACTAGCGGCACCTACAATGAGCAGTTCTTC
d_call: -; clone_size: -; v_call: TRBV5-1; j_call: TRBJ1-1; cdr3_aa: CASSVQVGNTEAFF; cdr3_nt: TGCGCCAGCAGCGTCCAGGTTGGCAACACTGAAGCTTTCTTT
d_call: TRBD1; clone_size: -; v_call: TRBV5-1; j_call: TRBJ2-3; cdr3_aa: CASSLGTARGFFTDTQYF; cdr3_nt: TGCGCCAGCAGCCTAGGGACAGCCCGTGGATTTTTCACAGATACGCAGTATTTT